This T cell receptor beta chain derives from a study of cytomegalovirus exposure and HLA in healthy donors. A word on this clone: Its cognate antigen is unknown.

It was with 60 Vbeta and 13 Jbeta primers that the PCR ran. Libraries were prepared by immunoSEQ multiplex PCR; TCRdb keeps only in-frame clonotypes and omits some of them. The data show roughly 76,000 clones, about nine tenths seen once. Study-wide points: TCR beta V- and J-gene trimming was later associated with a missense DCLRE1C variant. Among TCR beta chains, those listed as cytomegalovirus-associated numbered around 160. Most TCR sequences showed up rarely, but some public TCRs showed up in many donors.

The CDR3 spans 13 residues. Trimming pared 3 bases from V and 9 bases from J, leaving 12 bases between. CDR1 and CDR2 (germline): LGHNA, YSLEER. The chain recombines TRBV4-3 with TRBJ2-1; tentatively, D is TRBD2 (6 bases). This TCR was recovered from a woman in her thirties in good health and CMV-seronegative. Source material: PBMCs. The DNA of the CDR3 is TGCGCCAGCAGCCAGAGACTGGGGGGTGAGCAGTTCTTC. It encodes CASSQRLGGEQFF.